This paragraph reports one T cell receptor (beta chain). Its antigen is unidentified. Regarding treatment: approximately nine-day PBMC culture with coronavirus spike peptide pools or control peptides (ViraFEST assay). Using peptide pools, antigen-specific T cells were expanded in ViraFEST before TCRs were sequenced. IL-2 (around 10 IU/ml) and peptide pools (about 10 ug/ml) were added to cultures of over 1.5 million PBMCs per well. The sample is drawn from a study of vaccination and CD4 T cells after COVID-19. The wider study: Stimulation of cells relied on overlapping spike peptides derived from SARS-CoV-2, HCoV-NL63, HCoV-OC43 and HCoV-229E.

Oncomine TCR Beta short-read sequencing was applied to DNA from cultured CD4+ T cells. MiXCR was run by TCRdb on the PCR reads, yielding one entry per CDR3 protein. Of around 18,000 distinct CDR3 sequences listed, under 60% are singletons. The V gene's germline CDR1 is SGHNT and CDR2 YENEEA. CDR3 length: 13 residues. V lost 5 bases, J lost 5 bases, and 13 bases lay in between. This material consisted of CD4+ T cells from blood, cultured in vitro, taken after SARS-CoV-2 vaccination. The chain couples TRBV11-3 to TRBJ2-7; D gene uncertain. The receptor's source is a human donor who had recovered from COVID-19. CDR3 in amino acids: CASSPSRMDEQYF. In nucleotides, the CDR3 is TGTGCCAGCAGCCCTAGTCGGATGGACGAGCAGTACTTC.